The 2 T cell receptor beta chains given below trace back to one sample, sequenced in a study of T cells in Graves' hyperthyroidism and ophthalmopathy. Amplification targeted TCR beta CDR3 regions from RNA transcripts. The TCR CDR3 was amplified in a first-round RT-PCR using the HTBI primer set. MiXCR, applied by TCRdb to the multiplex PCR reads, yields one record per CDR3 protein. Of about 520,000 distinct CDR3 sequences listed, about 24% are singletons. Sequenced input: blood. These receptors all come from a woman in her twenties or thirties with Graves' ophthalmopathy.

The CDR3 nucleotides read TGTGCCAGCAGAGAACGAAGCGATGCCGAGCAGTACTTC. It encodes CASRERSDAEQYF. The chain uses TRBV2 and TRBJ2-7; D is undetermined. The germline V and J ends were trimmed by 6 bases and 6 bases, with 15 bases remaining between them. CDR1 is SNHLY and CDR2 is FYNNEI in the germline V gene. The CDR3 runs 13 residues.

In this sample, this clonotype turned up many times. The genes are TRBV6-1 and TRBJ1-1; D remains ambiguous. Looked up from germline, CDR1 is MNHNS and CDR2 is SASEGT. This CDR3 is built from 13 residues. Trimming left V 5 bases short and J 8 bases short, with 15 bases between. As DNA, the CDR3 is TGTGCCAGCAGTCCCCATTCTACTGGGGAAGCTTTCTTT. Amino acid sequence: CASSPHSTGEAFF.